Given below is one TCR beta chain in context. The V and J ends lost 5 bases and 0 bases respectively, with 11 bases between them. This CDR3 spans 15 amino acids. In germline, CDR1 is LNHNV, CDR2 YYDKDF (reference sequence). This record comes from a study of blood T cell repertoires in COVID-19. Sequenced by immunoSEQ multiplex PCR; TCRdb stores in-frame clones only, minus some. The sample has 400,000 to 500,000 clones; more than 75% are singletons. Specimen: PBMCs or T cells enriched from blood (not recorded which). This sequence was found in a woman aged 40 to 49 who had recovered from COVID-19. The chain carries TRBV15 and TRBJ2-1; possible D gene TRBD2, 5 bases. The DNA for the CDR3 is TGTGCCACCAGCGAGGGTCGGTCCTCCTACAATGAGCAGTTCTTC. Translating gives CATSEGRSSYNEQFF. Full variable domain (rest looked up from reference TRBV15 and TRBJ2-1): DAMVIQNPRYQVTQFGKPVTLSCSQTLNHNVMYWYQQKSSQAPKLLFHYYDKDFNNEADTPDNFQSRRPNTSFCFLDIRSPGLGDTAMYLCATSEGRSSYNEQFFGPGTRLTVL.